This T cell receptor (beta chain) was observed in a study of blood T cell repertoires in COVID-19 (dated by TCRdb to 2018 to 2020). A note on the overall study: Samples covering the acute and convalescent phases of COVID-19 were provided by collaborators in the United States, Italy and Spain. The material from the prospective study consisted of cDNA or gDNA derived from T cells, B-cell-depleted T cells, or PBMCs. Deeply sampled blood TCRbeta repertoires from subjects exposed to, actively infected with, or recovered from COVID-19 were included in the dataset. The repertoires were released in a freely available public database intended as a resource for research on the immune response to SARS-CoV-2. The samples were drawn from the first 160 participants of the ongoing ImmuneRACE study and from under 1,500 subjects provided by 6 global collaborators. A de-identified subject ID, COVID-19 status, age in years and sex were almost always included in the sample metadata. Where available, HLA class I and class II types were taken from metadata supplied by the sample provider and were not determined by assay-based typing.

The immunoSEQ Assay, a bias-controlled multiplex PCR, was used to amplify TCRbeta CDR3 regions from genomic DNA. As for the authors' bioinformatics: Nucleated cell counts per sample were estimated from amplification of reference gene primers within the assay. To quantify the absolute abundance of each unique TCRbeta CDR3 rearrangement, sequence reads were collapsed and filtered. For each sample, productive Simpson clonality was calculated as the square root of Simpson's diversity index across productive rearrangements. Sourced from immuneACCESS, this table was stored by TCRdb with only in-frame sequences that have V and J called. A share of the clones is absent; for the studies checked, an unresolved V gene accounts for under half, and the remainder has no known explanation. V, J and clone size are taken as reported in that table, and D and trimming were inferred from the DNA itself. Across this sample there are some 150,000 clones, with 85% to 90% seen only once. Roughly 10% of the sample goes to the ten largest clones.

Results the study describes overall, beyond this receptor: The amount of clinical and demographic metadata varied by source and participant and was provided uncurated.

Here V drops 4 bases and J drops 0 bases, and the junction holds 6 bases not matched to any gene. The germline V gene encodes CDR1 MNHNS and CDR2 SASEGT. The CDR3 runs 16 residues from the cysteine to the phenylalanine. Only the CDR3 region is kept as DNA, spanning 48 bases read in frame from base 1. Whole blood was collected in K2EDTA tubes by collaborating institutions according to the institutions' own protocols. For TCRbeta analysis, collaborators shipped samples in one of three forms: frozen whole blood, isolated PBMCs, or DNA extracted from either of those sample types. To note about this clone: Its antigen specificity is not known. Base qualities were left out, and no much larger clone turns up one base away.

The sample taken for sequencing was peripheral blood. This TCR was recovered from a man aged 50 to 60 with active or convalescent COVID-19. The V gene is TRBV6-1 and the J gene is TRBJ1-3, with 7 central nucleotides matching TRBD1. The nucleotide sequence is given as TGTGCCAGCAGTGGACAGGGTCTAAGCTCTGGAAACACCATATATTTT. Translated, it reads CASSGQGLSSGNTIYF.